A selection of T cell receptor beta chains follows, all from one sample in a study of cytomegalovirus exposure and HLA in healthy donors. Sequencing used immunoSEQ multiplex PCR; TCRdb keeps in-frame clones, though not all of them. The sample shows about 200,000 clones, 80% to 85% of them seen only once. Input material: PBMCs. These receptors originate from a woman aged 40 to 50 in good health and CMV-seronegative. Each CDR3 is given with its conserved first and last residue. The D gene is left open where the match is weak. Expanded clones are given a class, and other clones once, few, many or no size at all.

clone_size | cdr3_length | d_call | j_call | v_call | cdr3_nt | cdr3_aa
NA | 13 | TRBD1 | TRBJ1-2 | TRBV27 | TGTGCCAGCAGGGGACAGGGGACCTATGGCTACACCTTC | CASRGQGTYGYTF
NA | 13 | NA | TRBJ2-2 | TRBV6-6 | TGTGCCAGCAGAATTCGGGACACCGGGGAGCTGTTTTTT | CASRIRDTGELFF
NA | 12 | TRBD1 | TRBJ1-2 | TRBV5-1 | TGCGCCAGCAGCCCGGGACAGAATGGCTACACCTTC | CASSPGQNGYTF
NA | 15 | NA | TRBJ2-2 | TRBV9 | TGTGCCAGCAGCCCCCGACTAGGAATTACCGGGGAGCTGTTTTTT | CASSPRLGITGELFF
few | 13 | TRBD1 | TRBJ1-2 | TRBV19 | TGTGCCAGTAGTATAGAGACAGGGACGGGCTACACCTTC | CASSIETGTGYTF
once | 12 | NA | TRBJ1-6 | TRBV7-9 | TGTGCCAGCAGCTTCAATAATTCACCCCTCCACTTT | CASSFNNSPLHF
NA | 14 | NA | TRBJ1-1 | TRBV7-9 | TGTGCCAGCAGCTTAAGTAGGGGCGGTACTGAAGCTTTCTTT | CASSLSRGGTEAFF
NA | 11 | NA | TRBJ1-5 | TRBV12-5 | TGTGCTAGTGGTTCAAATCAGCCCCAGCATTTT | CASGSNQPQHF
NA | 14 | NA | TRBJ2-7 | TRBV11-3 | TGTGCCAGCAGCCCGAGACAGGCAGGGGTCGAGCAGTACTTC | CASSPRQAGVEQYF
NA | 16 | NA | TRBJ1-2 | TRBV6-9 | TGTGCCAGCATACTGAACCCGACAGGAAGCGGCGATGGCTACACCTTC | CASILNPTGSGDGYTF
NA | 17 | NA | TRBJ1-5 | TRBV6-1 | TGTGCCAGCAGTGAAAAAGGTTTAGCCGTTAGCAATCAGCCCCAGCATTTT | CASSEKGLAVSNQPQHF
NA | 14 | NA | TRBJ2-3 | TRBV29-1 | TGCAGCGTCGCCCCGGACAGAGGCACAGATACGCAGTATTTT | CSVAPDRGTDTQYF
NA | 16 | NA | TRBJ2-3 | TRBV12-5 | TGTGCTAGTGGTTTGAGGACTTCTGCTAGCACAGATACGCAGTATTTT | CASGLRTSASTDTQYF
NA | 14 | NA | TRBJ1-4 | TRBV19 | TGTGCCAGTAGTATCGGGGGGGCTAATGAAAAACTGTTTTTT | CASSIGGANEKLFF
NA | 16 | TRBD1 | TRBJ2-3 | TRBV5-1 | TGCGCCAGCAGGGGGGGACAGGACCTCTTTGCGGATACGCAGTATTTT | CASRGGQDLFADTQYF
NA | 15 | TRBD1 | TRBJ2-2 | TRBV19 | TGTGCCACCCGGACAGGGTTCGGAAACACCGGGGAGCTGTTTTTT | CATRTGFGNTGELFF
once | 15 | TRBD1 | TRBJ1-2 | TRBV27 | TGTGCCAGCAGTTTACTGGGACAGCCTAACTATGGCTACACCTTC | CASSLLGQPNYGYTF
NA | 15 | NA | TRBJ2-7 | TRBV6-5 | TGTGCCAGCAGTTACACAGCCGGACAGTACTACGAGCAGTACTTC | CASSYTAGQYYEQYF
NA | 13 | NA | TRBJ1-5 | TRBV5-4 | TGTGCCAGCAGCTTGGGGCGCAATCAGCCCCAGCATTTT | CASSLGRNQPQHF
NA | 14 | TRBD1 | TRBJ1-1 | TRBV7-2 | TGTGCCAGCAGCCAGGGGGGTCGGGTCACTGAAGCTTTCTTT | CASSQGGRVTEAFF
NA | 16 | TRBD2 | TRBJ2-5 | TRBV16 | TGTGCCAGCAGCCAATTGCCTAGCGGGAGAGGTGAGACCCAGTACTTC | CASSQLPSGRGETQYF
NA | 14 | NA | TRBJ1-1 | TRBV28 | TGTGCCAGCAGTTCCGACAGCCTCGGCACTGAAGCTTTCTTT | CASSSDSLGTEAFF
NA | 17 | TRBD1 | TRBJ2-1 | TRBV2 | TGTGCCAGCAGTGTTCTCTTGGACAGGGAGGACTACAATGAGCAGTTCTTC | CASSVLLDREDYNEQFF
NA | 16 | NA | TRBJ2-7 | TRBV4-2 | TGTACCAGCAGCCAAGAGACCGGGGGGCGGTACTACGAGCAGTACTTC | CTSSQETGGRYYEQYF
NA | 15 | NA | TRBJ2-2 | TRBV4-1 | TGCGCCAGCAGCCAAGAACAGGGGAACACCGGGGAGCTGTTTTTT | CASSQEQGNTGELFF
few | 13 | NA | TRBJ1-1 | TRBV11-3 | TGTGCCAGCAGCTTAGATCTCCGGGGAGAAGCTTTCTTT | CASSLDLRGEAFF
NA | 14 | TRBD1 | TRBJ1-3 | TRBV6-5 | TGTGCCAGCAATAACAGGGGGACTGGAAACACCATATATTTT | CASNNRGTGNTIYF
NA | 12 | NA | TRBJ1-1 | TRBV30 | TGTGCCTGGACCCAACGGGGCACTGAAGCTTTCTTT | CAWTQRGTEAFF
NA | 14 | NA | TRBJ2-3 | TRBV9 | TGTGCCAGCAGCGTACCAGGGGGCACAGATACGCAGTATTTT | CASSVPGGTDTQYF
few | 16 | TRBD1 | TRBJ1-4 | TRBV25-1 | TGTGCCAGCACAGACGACTATGGGACAGCTAATGAAAAACTGTTTTTT | CASTDDYGTANEKLFF
NA | 19 | TRBD2 | TRBJ2-7 | TRBV19 | TGTGCCAGTAGTATGACGGGTTGGTTGTCTAGCGGGAGGTTCAACGAGCAGTACTTC | CASSMTGWLSSGRFNEQYF
NA | 14 | NA | TRBJ1-1 | TRBV10-3 | TGTGCCATCAAAACCGGACAGTTGAACACTGAAGCTTTCTTT | CAIKTGQLNTEAFF
few | 13 | NA | TRBJ1-5 | TRBV19 | TGTGCCAGTAGTATGGGCGGACTACAGCCCCAGCATTTT | CASSMGGLQPQHF
NA | 13 | NA | TRBJ2-2 | TRBV27 | TGTGCCAGCAGTATCCGGAGGGCCGGGGAGCTGTTTTTT | CASSIRRAGELFF
NA | 15 | TRBD2 | TRBJ2-3 | TRBV5-1 | TGCGCCAGCAGCCCTCTAGCGGGAGGGACAGATACGCAGTATTTT | CASSPLAGGTDTQYF
NA | 13 | NA | TRBJ2-2 | TRBV7-3 | TGTGCCAGCAGCCCGGAGGGGACCGGGGAGCTGTTTTTT | CASSPEGTGELFF
NA | 14 | TRBD2 | TRBJ2-5 | TRBV7-3 | TGTGCCAGCAGCTCGGGACTAGCGGTAGAGACCCAGTACTTC | CASSSGLAVETQYF
few | 16 | NA | TRBJ1-4 | TRBV15 | TGTGCCACCAGCAGAGTTCTAGCTGCAACTAATGAAAAACTGTTTTTT | CATSRVLAATNEKLFF
NA | 16 | NA | TRBJ1-3 | TRBV7-2 | TGTGCCAGCAGCTTAGACAGCCTCGGCTCTGGAAACACCATATATTTT | CASSLDSLGSGNTIYF
few | 17 | TRBD2 | TRBJ2-2 | TRBV7-3 | TGTGCCAGCAGCCCACGGCGACTAGCGGGGAACACCGGGGAGCTGTTTTTT | CASSPRRLAGNTGELFF
NA | 15 | NA | TRBJ1-1 | TRBV6-6 | TGTGCCAGCAGGGGGGGAGGCAGGGTGAACACTGAAGCTTTCTTT | CASRGGGRVNTEAFF
NA | 13 | NA | TRBJ1-2 | TRBV15 | TGTGCCACCAGCAGAGATACAGGGTTTGGCTACACCTTC | CATSRDTGFGYTF
few | 15 | NA | TRBJ2-7 | TRBV5-1 | TGCGCCAGCAGCTTGGGGAGCGGTAGGAGCTACGAGCAGTACTTC | CASSLGSGRSYEQYF
NA | 18 | TRBD1 | TRBJ1-4 | TRBV11-3 | TGTGCCAGCAGCTTAGAAGGGACAGCTAAAGGGCTTAATGAAAAACTGTTTTTT | CASSLEGTAKGLNEKLFF
NA | 15 | TRBD1 | TRBJ1-5 | TRBV6-6 | TGTGCCAGCAGCCCGGACAGGGGCCTCAATCAGCCCCAGCATTTT | CASSPDRGLNQPQHF
once | 15 | TRBD1 | TRBJ2-4 | TRBV10-2 | TGCGCCACCTGGACAGGGGGTAGGGCCAAAAACATTCAGTACTTC | CATWTGGRAKNIQYF
NA | 15 | NA | TRBJ1-2 | TRBV5-1 | TGCGCCAGCAGCGCTTTCCGGCAGGGATTCTATGGCTACACCTTC | CASSAFRQGFYGYTF
NA | 15 | NA | TRBJ2-3 | TRBV30 | TGTGCCTGGAGTGCGGTGCTCCATGGCACAGATACGCAGTATTTT | CAWSAVLHGTDTQYF
NA | 18 | TRBD1 | TRBJ2-3 | TRBV7-2 | TGTGCCAGCAGCTTGCCCTTCCGGACAGGGGGAAGCACAGATACGCAGTATTTT | CASSLPFRTGGSTDTQYF
once | 15 | TRBD2 | TRBJ2-1 | TRBV30 | TGTGCCTGGAGTTCTGGCGGGAGCTCCTACAATGAGCAGTTCTTC | CAWSSGGSSYNEQFF
NA | 16 | TRBD2 | TRBJ2-1 | TRBV4-1 | TGCGCCAGCAGCGATCCCTCGTGGGCGGGAGGGCCGATGCAGTTCTTC | CASSDPSWAGGPMQFF
NA | 12 | NA | TRBJ2-5 | TRBV29-1 | TGCAGCGTTGTGACAGATCGGGAGACCCAGTACTTC | CSVVTDRETQYF
NA | 16 | NA | TRBJ2-6 | TRBV4-2 | TGTGCCAGCAGCCCCGACAGAACCTCTGGGGCCAACGTCCTGACTTTC | CASSPDRTSGANVLTF
NA | 15 | NA | TRBJ2-7 | TRBV11-3 | TGTGCCAGCAGCTCCTACAGGAAACCCTCGTACGAGCAGTACTTC | CASSSYRKPSYEQYF
NA | 14 | NA | TRBJ1-1 | TRBV7-2 | TGTGCCAGCAGCCGGGGGGGAATGAACACTGAAGCTTTCTTT | CASSRGGMNTEAFF
NA | 16 | NA | TRBJ2-1 | TRBV7-2 | TGTGCCAGCAGCTCAAAAACCGGGACACGGATCGGGGAGCAGTTCTTC | CASSSKTGTRIGEQFF
NA | 14 | TRBD2 | TRBJ2-2 | TRBV10-3 | TGTGCCATCAACGGGGGGTGGAACACCGGGGAGCTGTTTTTT | CAINGGWNTGELFF
NA | 14 | NA | TRBJ1-1 | TRBV18 | TGTGCCAGCTCACCAGGAGGGTCTAACACTGAAGCTTTCTTT | CASSPGGSNTEAFF
NA | 17 | TRBD1 | TRBJ1-2 | TRBV4-3 | TGCGCCAGCAGCCAAGATCTATCGAGGGGGCATTCGAGTGGCTACACCTTC | CASSQDLSRGHSSGYTF